This TCR beta chain is drawn from a study of blood T cell repertoires in COVID-19. Study summary: Specimens from acute and convalescent COVID-19 originated in the United States, Italy and Spain. The cDNA or gDNA used as material had been derived from T cells, B-cell-depleted T cells, or PBMCs.

Original handling: Amplification with reference gene primers provided the estimates of nucleated cell counts. Measured with immunoSEQ multiplex PCR; TCRdb has only the in-frame clones, and not every one. For V, J and clone size, that table is used; D and trimming come from the DNA. The repertoire consists of under 250,000 clones, with 86% occurring once and the leading ten covering roughly 5.8%. The CDR3 sequence is 15 residues long. The germline CDR1 and CDR2 sequences are SGHNT and YYREEE (reference sequence). V was pared by 0 bases and J by 3 bases, with 1 base of the junction left unmatched. This TCR was sampled from a man aged 55 to 69 with acute or convalescent COVID-19. The chain has TRBV5-4 and TRBJ2-7; 12 bases fit TRBD2. Sequencing was done on a sample of peripheral blood. The CDR3 bases are TGTGCCAGCAGCTTGGGACTAGCGGGAGTCTACGAGCAGTACTTC. It yields the protein CASSLGLAGVYEQYF. Together with reference TRBV5-4 and TRBJ2-7, the CDR3 gives the full variable domain: ETGVTQSPTHLIKTRGQQVTLRCSSQSGHNTVSWYQQALGQGPQFIFQYYREEENGRGNFPPRFSGLQFPNYSSELNVNALELDDSALYLCASSLGLAGVYEQYFGPGTRLTVT.